This entry concerns a single TCR beta chain. Its matching antigen is unknown. These data come from a study of Tregs in tolerant kidney transplant recipients. At the level of the study: An approximately 3-day belatacept mixed lymphocyte reaction, sometimes plus 5-day graft donor restimulation, preceded CD4+CD25+CD127- sorting.

V was cut by 3 bases and J by 6 bases, with 13 bases left in between. Germline assignment: CDR1 SGHRS and CDR2 YFSETQ. The CDR3 is 14 residues long. Findings of the study overall: This study did not directly address biological reproducibility. Findings come from small patient numbers and require larger validation. The most relevant donor-specific Treg TCRbeta repertoire apparently came from expansion with activated donor B cells.

The assay was immunoSEQ multiplex PCR, and TCRdb's table has in-frame clones only and misses some. Counted here are fewer than 45,000 clones, 95% occurring once; the ten biggest clones make up approximately 0.4%. The TCR was taken from a human donor in good health. The specimen was Tregs from blood cultured with allogeneic cells. The rearrangement joins TRBV5-1 to TRBJ2-1; perhaps TRBD2 as D (5 bases). CDR3 protein: CASSWTGRGNEQFF. In nucleotides, the CDR3 is TGCGCCAGCAGCTGGACCGGACGGGGCAATGAGCAGTTCTTC. Together with reference TRBV5-1 and TRBJ2-1, the CDR3 gives the full variable domain: KAGVTQTPRYLIKTRGQQVTLSCSPISGHRSVSWYQQTPGQGLQFLFEYFSETQRNKGNFPGRFSGRQFSNSRSEMNVSTLELGDSALYLCASSWTGRGNEQFFGPGTRLTVL.